The text below deals with one TCR beta chain. Other DNA sequences in the same sample also yield this CDR3. The data belong to a study of blood T cell repertoires in COVID-19. Trimming at V came to 1 base and at J to 1 base, leaving 5 bases not matched to a gene. This CDR3 is 16 amino acids long. Germline V gene sequence: CDR1 SGHVS, CDR2 FQNEAQ. TCRdb keeps only in-frame clones here, not all; method: immunoSEQ multiplex PCR. The sample shows 300,000 or so clones, roughly 89% of them seen only once. The chain uses TRBV7-8 and TRBJ2-3, with TRBD1 matching 7 bases. This sequence originates from a woman aged 45 to 65 who had been exposed to COVID-19. The sequencing input was PBMCs or T cells enriched from blood (not recorded which). The DNA for the CDR3 is TGTGCCAGCAGCTTAGGCAACAGGGGAGGCACAGATACGCAGTATTTT. It yields the protein CASSLGNRGGTDTQYF.